Sequencing of this TCR beta chain was carried out in a study of blood T cell repertoires in COVID-19. The CDR3 has 15 residues. Germline loops: CDR1 SNHLY, CDR2 FYNNEI. With 4 bases removed from V and 0 bases from J, the gap between germline ends came to 11 bases. Assay used: immunoSEQ multiplex PCR; TCRdb lists only in-frame clones, some missing. The data show 210,000 or so clones, about 87% seen once. This TCR was recovered from a man aged 30-40 years with COVID-19, enrolled during active disease. V usage is TRBV2 and J usage is TRBJ2-3; D is possibly TRBD1 (5 bases). Sequencing used peripheral blood. Written as DNA, the CDR3 is TGTGCCAGCAGTGTGGTAGGGGCTAGCACAGATACGCAGTATTTT. It translates to CASSVVGASTDTQYF.